The 11 T cell receptor beta chains given below trace back to one sample, sequenced in a study of blood T cell repertoires in COVID-19. TCRdb's copy holds only in-frame clones and misses some; the assay was immunoSEQ multiplex PCR. The table records fewer than 700,000 clones, approximately 88% of them present only once. The sequenced material came from peripheral blood. The receptors come from a woman between 45 and 65 years old with COVID-19, enrolled during active disease.

This rearrangement joins TRBV11-1 to TRBJ1-2; D is undetermined. The length of the CDR3 is 13 residues. The V gene lost 3 bases and the J gene lost 8 bases, with 13 bases spanning the gap. Germline loops: CDR1 SGHAT, CDR2 FQDESV (reference sequence). CDR3 sequence reads: CASSLARGEGYTF. As DNA, the CDR3 is TGTGCCAGCAGCTTGGCTCGGGGAGAAGGCTACACCTTC.

The chain couples TRBV9 to TRBJ2-6; 7 positions agree with TRBD1. Germline CDR1 and CDR2: SGDLS and YYNGEE. The CDR3 has 15 amino acids. V dropped 5 bases and J dropped 0; count of bases not matched to a gene: 2. The CDR3 bases are TGTGCCAGCAGAGGGGGCCCCTCTGGGGCCAACGTCCTGACTTTC. Translating it yields CASRGGPSGANVLTF.

This chain joins TRBV7-9 and TRBJ2-1, with D maybe TRBD1 (5 bases). CDR3 length: 13 residues. Germline values: CDR1 SEHNR, CDR2 FQNEAQ (reference sequence). V lost 3 bases and J lost 8, with 11 bases in between. For the CDR3, the DNA is TGTGCCAGCAGCTTGGCAGGGAAGGATGAGCAGTTCTTC. Translating gives CASSLAGKDEQFF.

The rearrangement joins TRBV12-3 or TRBV12-4 to TRBJ1-1; D is unresolved. The CDR3 is made up of 13 amino acids. V was clipped by 5 bases and J by 8 bases, with 15 bases between them. CDR3 nucleotide sequence: TGTGCCAGCAGTCCTGGAGGTTCGTCCGAAGCTTTCTTT. Protein: CASSPGGSSEAFF.

V gene TRBV7-8 combines with J gene TRBJ1-5; TRBD1 matches at 11 bases. V was clipped by 4 bases and J by 10 bases; unmatched bases: 9. This CDR3 comprises 15 residues. Looked up from germline, CDR1 is SGHVS and CDR2 is FQNEAQ. CDR3 loop: CASSSSPGTGGPQHF. In DNA form, the CDR3 reads TGTGCCAGCAGCTCGAGTCCCGGGACAGGGGGTCCCCAGCATTTT. Full variable domain (rest looked up from reference TRBV7-8 and TRBJ1-5): GAGVSQSPRYKVAKRGQDVALRCDPISGHVSLFWYQQALGQGPEFLTYFQNEAQLDKSGLPSDRFFAERPEGSVSTLKIQRTQQEDSAVYLCASSSSPGTGGPQHFGDGTRLSIL.

Worth noting for this clone: Within the sample, other DNA sequences also encode this same CDR3. This sequence joins TRBV5-5 and TRBJ2-7, with unresolved D. The CDR3 spans 11 residues. V dropped 4 bases and J dropped 3 bases, with 5 bases sitting between them. Germline V gives CDR1 SGHKS, CDR2 YYEKEE (reference sequence). The CDR3 loop reads CASSHSYEQYF. The CDR3 DNA follows: TGTGCCAGCAGCCACAGCTACGAGCAGTACTTC.

V is TRBV6-1 and J is TRBJ1-1; D ambiguous. V lost 2 bases to trimming and J lost 4 bases, with 11 bases between them. CDR3 length: 14 residues. Germline CDR1 reads MNHNS; CDR2 reads SASEGT. The CDR3 DNA is TGTGCCAGCAGTGAAAACAGTCTGTCCACTGAAGCTTTCTTT. Protein: CASSENSLSTEAFF.

V gene TRBV5-1 combines with J gene TRBJ1-1, with D unresolved. V gave up 0 bases and J gave up 4 bases, with 7 bases separating them. This CDR3 spans 13 amino acids. CDR1 and CDR2 (germline): SGHRS, YFSETQ. In DNA form, the CDR3 reads TGCGCCAGCAGCTTGGTGGTGAGCACTGAAGCTTTCTTT. It specifies CASSLVVSTEAFF.

CDR3 region: CASSQEGQFYGYTF. Here the CDR3 DNA reads TGTGCCAGCAGCCAAGAGGGACAGTTCTATGGCTACACCTTC. The chain joins TRBV4-2 to TRBJ1-2; 7 bases are a match to TRBD1. This CDR3 region has 14 residues. Per germline, CDR1 LGHNA and CDR2 YNFKEQ. Unmatched junction bases numbered 2, after V lost 0 bases and J lost 4 bases.

V gene TRBV3-1 (or the pseudogene TRBV3-2) combines with J gene TRBJ2-7; tentatively, D is TRBD2 (6 bases). Trimming took off 0 bases at V and 2 bases at J, with 11 bases between the two ends. CDR3 length: 15 amino acids. CDR1 is LGHDT and CDR2 is YNNKEL in the germline V gene (reference sequence). CDR3 DNA: TGTGCCAGCAGCCAAGATTGGGGCGGGACCTACGAGCAGTACTTC. Residues: CASSQDWGGTYEQYF.

DNA of the CDR3: TGCGCCAGCAGCCCCCGACAGGGGCGGGATGAGCAGTTCTTC. It specifies CASSPRQGRDEQFF. The chain couples TRBV5-1 to TRBJ2-1; 8 bases are shared with TRBD1. The V gene end was trimmed by 4 bases and the J gene end by 8 bases; junction bases not matched to a gene: 8. The CDR3 runs 14 residues. Germline-derived CDR1 and CDR2 are SGHRS and YFSETQ.